A selection of T cell receptor beta chains follows, all from one sample in a study of cytomegalovirus exposure and HLA in healthy donors. Libraries were prepared by immunoSEQ multiplex PCR; TCRdb keeps only in-frame clonotypes and omits some of them. The sample comprises 210,000 or so clones, 60% to 80% of which are singletons, and approximately 2% rests with the top ten. Source material: PBMCs. These receptor sequences come from a woman aged 30 to 39 in good health and CMV-seropositive. CDR3s include the opening cysteine and the closing phenylalanine or tryptophan. The order of the fields is J gene, D gene, clone size, V gene, CDR3 protein, CDR3 DNA. The D gene is left open where the match is weak. The size of a clone is reported for some rows only, either as once, few or many, or as a class for expanded clones.

j_call: TRBJ2-7; d_call: NA; clone_size: few; v_call: TRBV2; cdr3_aa: CASTRDFNYEQYF; cdr3_nt: TGTGCCAGCACACGGGACTTCAACTACGAGCAGTACTTC
j_call: TRBJ2-1; d_call: NA; clone_size: NA; v_call: TRBV15; cdr3_aa: CATSRDVGAYEQFF; cdr3_nt: TGTGCCACCAGCAGAGATGTTGGGGCCTATGAGCAGTTCTTC
j_call: TRBJ1-5; d_call: NA; clone_size: NA; v_call: TRBV21-1; cdr3_aa: CASSKSGGNQPQHF; cdr3_nt: TGTGCCAGCAGCAAATCGGGGGGAAATCAGCCCCAGCATTTT
j_call: TRBJ1-2; d_call: NA; clone_size: few; v_call: TRBV6-5; cdr3_aa: CASSYDRDNYGYTF; cdr3_nt: TGTGCCAGCAGCTATGACCGGGATAACTATGGCTACACCTTC
j_call: TRBJ2-7; d_call: NA; clone_size: once; v_call: TRBV19; cdr3_aa: CASSISAPREQYF; cdr3_nt: NA
j_call: TRBJ1-6; d_call: NA; clone_size: NA; v_call: TRBV19; cdr3_aa: CASSIGNSPLHF; cdr3_nt: TGTGCCAGTAGTATCGGGAATTCACCCCTCCACTTT
j_call: TRBJ2-5; d_call: TRBD1; clone_size: NA; v_call: TRBV7-9; cdr3_aa: CASSLADGTEQYF; cdr3_nt: TGTGCCAGCAGCTTAGCCGATGGGACAGAGCAGTACTTC
j_call: TRBJ2-1; d_call: TRBD2; clone_size: NA; v_call: TRBV11-2; cdr3_aa: CASSLVAGDNEQFF; cdr3_nt: TGTGCCAGCAGCCTCGTGGCGGGGGACAATGAGCAGTTCTTC
j_call: TRBJ1-6; d_call: TRBD1; clone_size: once; v_call: TRBV7-7; cdr3_aa: CASSLGTGDSPLHF; cdr3_nt: TGTGCTAGCAGCTTAGGGACAGGGGATTCACCCCTCCACTTT
j_call: TRBJ2-4; d_call: NA; clone_size: NA; v_call: TRBV7-9; cdr3_aa: CASSRETGLAKNIQYF; cdr3_nt: TGTGCCAGCAGCCGAGAGACAGGCCTAGCCAAAAACATTCAGTACTTC
j_call: TRBJ2-4; d_call: TRBD2; clone_size: few; v_call: TRBV9; cdr3_aa: CASSISGGISLDKNIQYF; cdr3_nt: TGTGCCAGCAGCATTAGCGGGGGGATATCCCTGGACAAAAACATTCAGTACTTC
j_call: TRBJ1-4; d_call: TRBD1; clone_size: NA; v_call: TRBV11-2; cdr3_aa: CASSLDRDRGRAATNEKLFF; cdr3_nt: TGTGCCAGCAGCTTAGACCGGGACAGGGGGCGGGCTGCAACTAATGAAAAACTGTTTTTT
j_call: TRBJ2-7; d_call: NA; clone_size: NA; v_call: TRBV4-2; cdr3_aa: CASSQDGREQYF; cdr3_nt: TGTGCCAGCAGCCAAGATGGCAGGGAGCAGTACTTC
j_call: TRBJ1-4; d_call: NA; clone_size: NA; v_call: TRBV11-2; cdr3_aa: CASSLRRGEGTNEKLFF; cdr3_nt: TGTGCCAGCAGCTTACGTCGGGGGGAGGGCACTAATGAAAAACTGTTTTTT
j_call: TRBJ2-2; d_call: NA; clone_size: NA; v_call: TRBV27; cdr3_aa: CASSLTIGVNTGELFF; cdr3_nt: TGTGCCAGCAGCTTGACTATTGGGGTGAACACCGGGGAGCTGTTTTTT
j_call: TRBJ2-5; d_call: TRBD2; clone_size: NA; v_call: TRBV9; cdr3_aa: CASSVGLAEETQYF; cdr3_nt: TGTGCCAGCAGCGTGGGACTAGCGGAAGAGACCCAGTACTTC
j_call: TRBJ2-7; d_call: NA; clone_size: NA; v_call: TRBV6-1; cdr3_aa: CASSEAPLEQYF; cdr3_nt: TGTGCCAGCAGTGAAGCTCCCCTCGAGCAGTACTTC
j_call: TRBJ2-5; d_call: TRBD2; clone_size: NA; v_call: TRBV5-3; cdr3_aa: CARSERLAGRFHRETQYF; cdr3_nt: TGTGCCAGAAGCGAGAGACTAGCGGGGAGATTCCACCGAGAGACCCAGTACTTC
j_call: TRBJ2-1; d_call: TRBD2; clone_size: NA; v_call: TRBV27; cdr3_aa: CASSLSTIAYWREGGNEQFF; cdr3_nt: TGTGCCAGCAGTTTATCGACTATCGCCTATTGGCGGGAGGGGGGCAATGAGCAGTTCTTC
j_call: TRBJ1-1; d_call: TRBD1; clone_size: NA; v_call: TRBV2; cdr3_aa: CASSRDRGPEAFF; cdr3_nt: TGTGCCAGCAGTAGAGACAGGGGGCCTGAAGCTTTCTTT
j_call: TRBJ1-2; d_call: TRBD1; clone_size: NA; v_call: TRBV6-5; cdr3_aa: CASSYGDRRYGYTF; cdr3_nt: TGTGCCAGCAGTTACGGGGACAGGAGGTATGGCTACACCTTC
j_call: TRBJ1-3; d_call: TRBD1; clone_size: NA; v_call: TRBV6-5; cdr3_aa: CGTTGSSGNTIYF; cdr3_nt: TGTGGCACGACAGGGAGCTCTGGAAACACCATATATTTT
j_call: TRBJ1-1; d_call: NA; clone_size: NA; v_call: TRBV6-5; cdr3_aa: CASSYSFGEAFF; cdr3_nt: TGTGCCAGCAGTTACTCTTTCGGGGAAGCTTTCTTT
j_call: TRBJ2-7; d_call: TRBD2; clone_size: NA; v_call: TRBV2; cdr3_aa: CASQGAAGSAYEQYF; cdr3_nt: TGTGCCAGCCAAGGGGCAGCGGGGAGCGCCTACGAGCAGTACTTC
j_call: TRBJ1-1; d_call: NA; clone_size: NA; v_call: TRBV19; cdr3_aa: CASSLRDTGAFF; cdr3_nt: TGTGCCAGTAGTCTAAGGGACACTGGAGCTTTCTTT
j_call: TRBJ2-5; d_call: TRBD2; clone_size: NA; v_call: TRBV4-2; cdr3_aa: CASSHVVGGGETQYF; cdr3_nt: TGTGCCAGCAGCCACGTAGTCGGGGGGGGAGAGACCCAGTACTTC
j_call: TRBJ1-5; d_call: TRBD1; clone_size: NA; v_call: TRBV28; cdr3_aa: CASRGQGSNQPQHF; cdr3_nt: TGTGCCAGCAGAGGACAGGGGAGCAATCAGCCCCAGCATTTT
j_call: TRBJ2-1; d_call: NA; clone_size: NA; v_call: TRBV11-3; cdr3_aa: CASSFGGAVGDEQFF; cdr3_nt: TGTGCCAGCAGCTTCGGGGGAGCTGTGGGTGATGAGCAGTTCTTC
j_call: TRBJ2-7; d_call: TRBD2; clone_size: NA; v_call: TRBV15; cdr3_aa: CATSSLLASGAGYEQYF; cdr3_nt: TGTGCCACCAGCAGCCTTCTCGCTAGCGGAGCCGGGTACGAGCAGTACTTC
j_call: TRBJ1-4; d_call: TRBD1; clone_size: NA; v_call: TRBV28; cdr3_aa: CASRAQGVGEKLFF; cdr3_nt: TGTGCCAGCAGGGCACAGGGGGTAGGAGAAAAACTGTTTTTT
j_call: TRBJ2-5; d_call: NA; clone_size: NA; v_call: TRBV6-1; cdr3_aa: CASMGSGETQYF; cdr3_nt: TGTGCCAGCATGGGCTCAGGGGAGACCCAGTACTTC
j_call: TRBJ2-1; d_call: TRBD2; clone_size: few; v_call: TRBV11-3; cdr3_aa: CASSSSLPGGYNEQFF; cdr3_nt: TGTGCCAGCAGCTCCTCCTTACCGGGGGGATACAATGAGCAGTTCTTC
j_call: TRBJ1-5; d_call: TRBD1; clone_size: NA; v_call: TRBV19; cdr3_aa: CASSLGTVINQPQHF; cdr3_nt: TGTGCCAGTAGCTTGGGGACAGTGATTAATCAGCCCCAGCATTTT
j_call: TRBJ2-2; d_call: TRBD2; clone_size: once; v_call: TRBV14; cdr3_aa: CASSPYPGLAGAYNTGELFF; cdr3_nt: TGTGCCAGCAGCCCCTACCCGGGACTAGCGGGAGCCTATAACACCGGGGAGCTGTTTTTT
j_call: TRBJ1-1; d_call: NA; clone_size: once; v_call: TRBV19; cdr3_aa: CASSPQLEIMNTEAFF; cdr3_nt: TGTGCCAGTAGCCCTCAACTCGAGATTATGAACACTGAAGCTTTCTTT
j_call: TRBJ2-1; d_call: TRBD2; clone_size: once; v_call: TRBV9; cdr3_aa: CASSASGGYNEQFF; cdr3_nt: TGTGCCAGCAGCGCCAGCGGGGGCTACAATGAGCAGTTCTTC
j_call: TRBJ2-5; d_call: NA; clone_size: once; v_call: TRBV28; cdr3_aa: CASSSPGLETQYF; cdr3_nt: TGTGCCAGCAGTTCCCCGGGGTTGGAGACCCAGTACTTC
j_call: TRBJ2-1; d_call: TRBD2; clone_size: NA; v_call: TRBV7-2; cdr3_aa: CASSFTSGGAWEQFF; cdr3_nt: TGTGCCAGCAGCTTCACTAGCGGGGGGGCTTGGGAGCAGTTCTTC
j_call: TRBJ1-5; d_call: TRBD1; clone_size: NA; v_call: TRBV18; cdr3_aa: CASSPRWTGGNQPQHF; cdr3_nt: TGTGCCAGCTCACCCCGTTGGACAGGGGGGAATCAGCCCCAGCATTTT
j_call: TRBJ2-3; d_call: NA; clone_size: NA; v_call: TRBV5-1; cdr3_aa: CASREGVGGPTDTQYF; cdr3_nt: TGCGCCAGCAGGGAGGGTGTCGGCGGGCCCACAGATACGCAGTATTTT
j_call: TRBJ2-3; d_call: NA; clone_size: NA; v_call: TRBV7-3; cdr3_aa: CASSAGLTGSDTQYF; cdr3_nt: TGTGCCAGCAGCGCGGGACTGACTGGGTCAGATACGCAGTATTTT
j_call: TRBJ2-1; d_call: NA; clone_size: few; v_call: TRBV25-1; cdr3_aa: CASSIPGGRGLNEQFF; cdr3_nt: TGTGCCAGCAGTATACCGGGAGGCAGGGGCCTCAATGAGCAGTTCTTC
j_call: TRBJ1-6; d_call: TRBD1; clone_size: NA; v_call: TRBV9; cdr3_aa: CASSIRQGPNSSLHF; cdr3_nt: TGTGCCAGCAGCATACGACAGGGACCCAATTCGTCCCTCCACTTT
j_call: TRBJ1-3; d_call: NA; clone_size: NA; v_call: TRBV6-1; cdr3_aa: CASSEAGSWNTIYF; cdr3_nt: TGTGCCAGCAGTGAAGCTGGCAGTTGGAACACCATATATTTT
j_call: TRBJ2-7; d_call: NA; clone_size: NA; v_call: TRBV19; cdr3_aa: CASSTGYEQYF; cdr3_nt: TGTGCCAGTAGTACGGGGTACGAGCAGTACTTC
j_call: TRBJ2-1; d_call: TRBD2; clone_size: NA; v_call: TRBV7-9; cdr3_aa: CASSRLAGVDNEQFF; cdr3_nt: TGTGCCAGCAGCCGGCTAGCGGGGGTCGACAATGAGCAGTTCTTC
j_call: TRBJ2-1; d_call: TRBD2; clone_size: NA; v_call: TRBV27; cdr3_aa: CASSFRTSGDNNEQFF; cdr3_nt: TGTGCCAGCAGTTTTCGGACTAGCGGGGATAACAATGAGCAGTTCTTC
j_call: TRBJ1-5; d_call: NA; clone_size: NA; v_call: TRBV21-1; cdr3_aa: CASSNPGHSNQPQHF; cdr3_nt: TGTGCCAGCAGCAATCCGGGACATAGCAATCAGCCCCAGCATTTT
j_call: TRBJ2-1; d_call: NA; clone_size: NA; v_call: TRBV28; cdr3_aa: CASMTGGQNHEQFF; cdr3_nt: TGTGCCAGCATGACTGGAGGACAGAACCATGAGCAGTTCTTC
j_call: TRBJ2-7; d_call: TRBD1; clone_size: NA; v_call: TRBV6-5; cdr3_aa: CASQKGGGPYEQYF; cdr3_nt: TGTGCCAGCCAAAAAGGGGGCGGGCCCTACGAGCAGTACTTC